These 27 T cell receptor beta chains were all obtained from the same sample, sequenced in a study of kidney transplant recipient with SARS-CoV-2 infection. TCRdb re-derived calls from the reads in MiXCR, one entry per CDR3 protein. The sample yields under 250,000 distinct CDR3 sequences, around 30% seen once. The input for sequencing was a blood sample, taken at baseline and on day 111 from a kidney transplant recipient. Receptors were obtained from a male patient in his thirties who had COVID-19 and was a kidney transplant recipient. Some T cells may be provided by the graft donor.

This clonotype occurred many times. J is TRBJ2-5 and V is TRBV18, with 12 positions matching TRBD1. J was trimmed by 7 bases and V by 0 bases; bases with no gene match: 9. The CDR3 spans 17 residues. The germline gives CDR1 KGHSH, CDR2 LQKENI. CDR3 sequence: CASSPPGTGGSGSTQYF. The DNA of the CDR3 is TGTGCCAGCTCACCACCGGGGACAGGGGGCTCTGGTTCGACCCAGTACTTC.

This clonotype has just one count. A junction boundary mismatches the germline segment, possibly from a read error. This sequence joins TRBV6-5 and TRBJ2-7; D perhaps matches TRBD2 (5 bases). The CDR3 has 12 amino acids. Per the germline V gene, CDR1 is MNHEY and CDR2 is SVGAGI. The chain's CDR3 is CTSNGGRSEQYF. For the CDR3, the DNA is TGTACCAGTAATGGAGGACGGAGCGAGCAGTACTTC.

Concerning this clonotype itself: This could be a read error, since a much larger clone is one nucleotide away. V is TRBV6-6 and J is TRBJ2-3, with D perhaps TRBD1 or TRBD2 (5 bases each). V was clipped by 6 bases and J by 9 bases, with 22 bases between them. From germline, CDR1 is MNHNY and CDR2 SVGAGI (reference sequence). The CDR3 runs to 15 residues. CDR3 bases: TGTGCCAGCAGGTCCGGGACGGGAAGATTCGAGACGCAGTATTTT. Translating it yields CASRSGTGRFETQYF.

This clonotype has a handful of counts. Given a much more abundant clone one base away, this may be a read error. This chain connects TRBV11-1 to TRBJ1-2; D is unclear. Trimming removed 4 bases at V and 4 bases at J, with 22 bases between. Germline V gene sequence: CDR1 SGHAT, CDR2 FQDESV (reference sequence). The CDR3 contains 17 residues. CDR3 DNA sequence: TGTGCCAGCAGCTCAATCATTAAGGCTGGAAAGGCCTATGGCTACACCTTC. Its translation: CASSSIIKAGKAYGYTF.

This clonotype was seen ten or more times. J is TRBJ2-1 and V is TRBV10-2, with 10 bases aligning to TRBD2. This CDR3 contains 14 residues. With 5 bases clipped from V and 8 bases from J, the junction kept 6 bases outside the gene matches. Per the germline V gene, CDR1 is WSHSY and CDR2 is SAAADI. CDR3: CASSTSGTSDEQFF. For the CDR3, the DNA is TGCGCCAGCAGTACTAGCGGGACCTCAGATGAGCAGTTCTTC.

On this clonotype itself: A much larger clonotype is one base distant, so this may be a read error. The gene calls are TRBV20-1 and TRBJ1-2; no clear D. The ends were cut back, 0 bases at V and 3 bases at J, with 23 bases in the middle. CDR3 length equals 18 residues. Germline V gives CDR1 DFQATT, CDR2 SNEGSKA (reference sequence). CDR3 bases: TGCAGTGCTAGAGATCGAAGGGCAGCCAGACTCGAGGACTATGGCTACACCTTC. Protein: CSARDRRAARLEDYGYTF.

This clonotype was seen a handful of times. This CDR3 is CASSPPTGGGETQYF. The CDR3 region has the DNA TGTGCCAGCTCACCACCGACAGGGGGAGGTGAGACCCAGTACTTC. The rearrangement joins TRBV18 to TRBJ2-5; 9 positions match TRBD1. Germline assignment: CDR1 KGHSH and CDR2 LQKENI. This CDR3 has 15 amino acids. J lost 5 bases, V lost 0 bases, and 4 bases had no gene match.

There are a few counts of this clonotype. CDR3 sequence (DNA): TGCAGTGCTAGAGAGGAACGAGGCAGGGGAACCTACAATGAGCAGTTCTTC. Residues: CSAREERGRGTYNEQFF. The chain employs TRBV20-1 and TRBJ2-1; possibly TRBD1 for D (6 bases). CDR3 length: 17 amino acids. Trimming took off 0 bases at V and 2 bases at J, with 17 bases between the two ends. Germline V lookup: CDR1 DFQATT, CDR2 SNEGSKA (reference sequence).

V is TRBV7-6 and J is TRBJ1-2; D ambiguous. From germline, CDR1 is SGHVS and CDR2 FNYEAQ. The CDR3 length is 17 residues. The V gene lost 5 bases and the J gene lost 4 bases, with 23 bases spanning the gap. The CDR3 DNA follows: TGTGCCAGCAGCAACAAAACTGAATCTCGAAAGACCTATGGCTACACCTTC. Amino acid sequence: CASSNKTESRKTYGYTF.

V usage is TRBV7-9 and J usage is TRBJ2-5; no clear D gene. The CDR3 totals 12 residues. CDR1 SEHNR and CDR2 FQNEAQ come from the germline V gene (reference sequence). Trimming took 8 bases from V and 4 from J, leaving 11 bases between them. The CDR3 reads CASRSNGETQYF. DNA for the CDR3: TGTGCCAGCCGTTCGAACGGAGAGACCCAGTACTTC.

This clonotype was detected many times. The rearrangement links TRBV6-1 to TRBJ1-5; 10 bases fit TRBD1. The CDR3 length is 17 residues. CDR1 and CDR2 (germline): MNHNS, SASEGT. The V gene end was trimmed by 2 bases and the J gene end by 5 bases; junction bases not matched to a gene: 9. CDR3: CASSERAGGQGYQPQHF. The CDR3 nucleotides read TGTGCCAGCAGTGAACGAGCCGGGGGACAGGGGTATCAGCCCCAGCATTTT.

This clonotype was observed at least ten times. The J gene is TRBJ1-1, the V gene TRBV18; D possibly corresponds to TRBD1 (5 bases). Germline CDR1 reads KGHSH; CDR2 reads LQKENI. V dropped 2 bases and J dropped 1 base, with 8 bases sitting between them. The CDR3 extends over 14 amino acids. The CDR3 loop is CASSPIGQNTEAFF. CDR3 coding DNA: TGTGCCAGCTCACCAATAGGACAGAACACTGAAGCTTTCTTT.

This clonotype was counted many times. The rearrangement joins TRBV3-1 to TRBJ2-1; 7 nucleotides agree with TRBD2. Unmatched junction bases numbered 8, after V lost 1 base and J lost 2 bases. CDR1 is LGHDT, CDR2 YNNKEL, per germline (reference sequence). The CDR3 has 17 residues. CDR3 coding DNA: TGTGCCAGCAGCCAAGGGGGGGGGATCTCTACCTACAATGAGCAGTTCTTC. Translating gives CASSQGGGISTYNEQFF.

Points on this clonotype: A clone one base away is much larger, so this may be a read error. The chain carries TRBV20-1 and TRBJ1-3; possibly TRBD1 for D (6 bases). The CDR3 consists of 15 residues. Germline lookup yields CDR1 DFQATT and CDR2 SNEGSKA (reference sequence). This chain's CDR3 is CSAMAGGGSRNTIYF. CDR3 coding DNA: TGCAGTGCTATGGCCGGGGGGGGCTCTAGAAACACCATATATTTT.

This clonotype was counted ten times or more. The DNA for the CDR3 is TGCAGCACCCGACAGGCGAACACTGAAGCTTTCTTT. It codes for CSTRQANTEAFF. This chain uses TRBV29-1 with TRBJ1-1; perhaps TRBD1 as D (6 bases). V gave up 8 bases and J gave up 1 base, with 11 bases separating them. CDR1 and CDR2 from the germline V gene are SQVTM and ANQGSEA. This CDR3 is 12 amino acids long.

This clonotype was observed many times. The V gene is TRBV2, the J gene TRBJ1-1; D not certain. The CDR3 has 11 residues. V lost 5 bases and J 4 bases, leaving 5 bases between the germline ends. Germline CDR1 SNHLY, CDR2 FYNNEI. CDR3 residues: CASSRITEAFF. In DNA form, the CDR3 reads TGTGCCAGCAGTCGGATCACTGAAGCTTTCTTT. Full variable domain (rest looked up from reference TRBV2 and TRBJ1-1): EPEVTQTPSHQVTQMGQEVILRCVPISNHLYFYWYRQILGQKVEFLVSFYNNEISEKSEIFDDQFSVERPDGSNFTLKIRSTKLEDSAMYFCASSRITEAFFGQGTRLTVV.

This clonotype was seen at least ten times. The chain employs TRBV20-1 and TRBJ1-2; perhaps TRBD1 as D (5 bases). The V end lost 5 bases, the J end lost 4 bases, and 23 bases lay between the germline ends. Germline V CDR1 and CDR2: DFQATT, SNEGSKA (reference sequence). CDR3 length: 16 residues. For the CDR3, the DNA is TGCAGTGCTGACAAGGGGCTGTTTCGAAAGACCTATGGCTACACCTTC. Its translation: CSADKGLFRKTYGYTF.

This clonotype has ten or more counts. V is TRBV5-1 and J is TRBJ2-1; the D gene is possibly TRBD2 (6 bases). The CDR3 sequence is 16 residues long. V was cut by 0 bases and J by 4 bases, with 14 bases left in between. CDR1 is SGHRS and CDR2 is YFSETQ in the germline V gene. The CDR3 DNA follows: TGCGCCAGCAGCTTGGTGGTGACTAGGTATTACAATGAGCAGTTCTTC. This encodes CASSLVVTRYYNEQFF.

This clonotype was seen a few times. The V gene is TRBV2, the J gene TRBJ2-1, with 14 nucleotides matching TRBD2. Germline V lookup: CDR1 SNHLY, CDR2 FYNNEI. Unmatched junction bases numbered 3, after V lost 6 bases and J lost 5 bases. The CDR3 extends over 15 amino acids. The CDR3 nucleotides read TGTGCCAGCAGGCTGACTAGCGGGAGGGACAATGAGCAGTTCTTC. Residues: CASRLTSGRDNEQFF.

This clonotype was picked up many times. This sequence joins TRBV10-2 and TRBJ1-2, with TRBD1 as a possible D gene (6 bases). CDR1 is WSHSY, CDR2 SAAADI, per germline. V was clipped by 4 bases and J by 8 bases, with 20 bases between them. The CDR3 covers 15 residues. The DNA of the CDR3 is TGCGCCAGCAGTGCTGAGGGGGGCGCTTCAGGGGGCTACACCTTC. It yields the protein CASSAEGGASGGYTF.

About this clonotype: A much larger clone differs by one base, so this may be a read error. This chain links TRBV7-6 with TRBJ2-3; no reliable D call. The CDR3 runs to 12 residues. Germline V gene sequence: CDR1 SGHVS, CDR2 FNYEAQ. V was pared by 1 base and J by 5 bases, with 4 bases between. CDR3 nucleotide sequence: TGTGCCAGCAGCTTAGAGGAAGATACGCAGTATTTT. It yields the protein CASSLEEDTQYF.

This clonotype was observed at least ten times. CDR3 bases: TGCAGTGCTAGACTAGCGCCGGGGGGCCCTGAGCAGTTCTTC. Translating it yields CSARLAPGGPEQFF. This chain connects TRBV20-1 to TRBJ2-1, with a weak D call TRBD2 (7 bases). Germline V CDR1 and CDR2: DFQATT, SNEGSKA (reference sequence). The CDR3 runs 14 residues. V gave up 2 bases and J gave up 9 bases, with 17 bases separating them.

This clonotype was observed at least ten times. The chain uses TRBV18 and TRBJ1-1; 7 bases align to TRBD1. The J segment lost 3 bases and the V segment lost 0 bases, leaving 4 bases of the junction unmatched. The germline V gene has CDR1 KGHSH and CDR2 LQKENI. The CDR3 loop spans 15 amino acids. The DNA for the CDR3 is TGTGCCAGCTCACCACCGGGACAGCTATACACTGAAGCTTTCTTT. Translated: CASSPPGQLYTEAFF.

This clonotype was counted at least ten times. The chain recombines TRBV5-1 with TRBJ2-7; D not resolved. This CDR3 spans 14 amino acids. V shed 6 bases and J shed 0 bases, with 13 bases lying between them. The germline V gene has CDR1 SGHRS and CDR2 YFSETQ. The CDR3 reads CASNPSRNSYEQYF. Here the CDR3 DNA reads TGCGCCAGCAACCCCTCTAGAAACTCCTACGAGCAGTACTTC.

The CDR3 nucleotides read TGTGCCAGCGATGGATGTCATCCACGAAAGACCTATGGCTACACCTTC. Protein sequence: CASDGCHPRKTYGYTF. The J gene is TRBJ1-2, the V gene TRBV5-8; D unresolved. Looked up from germline, CDR1 is SGHTS and CDR2 is YDEGEE. This CDR3 is 16 amino acids long. V was shortened by 7 bases and J by 4 bases, with 23 bases between the two germline ends. Full variable domain (outside the CDR3, taken from reference TRBV5-8 and TRBJ1-2): EAGVTQSPTHLIKTRGQQATLRCSPISGHTSVYWYQQALGLGLQFLLWYDEGEERNRGNFPPRFSGRQFPNYSSELNVNALELEDSALYLCASDGCHPRKTYGYTFGSGTRLTVV.

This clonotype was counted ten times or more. The CDR3 nucleotides are TGCAGTGCTGTTGCAGGAATCCAGCCCCAGCATTTT. Translated, it gives CSAVAGIQPQHF. The V gene is TRBV20-1, the J gene TRBJ1-5; D remains ambiguous. The CDR3 has 12 amino acids. Germline loops: CDR1 DFQATT, CDR2 SNEGSKA (reference sequence). The V and J ends lost 5 bases and 7 bases respectively, with 12 bases between them.

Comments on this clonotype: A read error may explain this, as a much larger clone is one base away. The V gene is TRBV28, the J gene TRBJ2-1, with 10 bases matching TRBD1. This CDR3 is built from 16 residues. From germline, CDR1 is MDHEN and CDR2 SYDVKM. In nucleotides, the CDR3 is TGTGCCGGCAGAGGGACAGGGGATTCGGTCTACAATGAGCAGTTCTTC. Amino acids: CAGRGTGDSVYNEQFF.